This TCR beta chain was sequenced for a study of long-term antiretroviral therapy in people with HIV. Study at large: Of all samples, the earliest predate the 2015 immediate-ART recommendation by about a decade.

Running of the v3.0 immunoSEQ assay took place at survey level. Sequencing set out to capture about 35,000-55,000 T-cell genomes per sample. Profiling relied on immunoSEQ multiplex PCR, and the TCRdb table lists in-frame clones only, not all of them. The repertoire includes 30,000 to 40,000 clones, about three quarters of them detected once, and just over 7% sits in the top ten. No fewer than two post-ART and no fewer than one pre-ART PBMC samples existed for each donor. Sequencing was performed on unsorted PBMCs, taken 2 years after starting antiretroviral therapy. The source of this sequence is a woman between 50 and 59 years old with HIV.

The CDR3 nucleotides are TGCGCCAGCAGCTTGGCCAAGGGTGAAAACATTCAGTACTTC. The encoded protein is CASSLAKGENIQYF. This chain joins TRBV5-1 and TRBJ2-4; D ambiguous. The CDR3 contains 14 residues. Between the trimmed V and J ends, which lost 0 bases and 5 bases, there was a span of 9 bases. Germline V gene data show CDR1 as SGHRS and CDR2 as YFSETQ.